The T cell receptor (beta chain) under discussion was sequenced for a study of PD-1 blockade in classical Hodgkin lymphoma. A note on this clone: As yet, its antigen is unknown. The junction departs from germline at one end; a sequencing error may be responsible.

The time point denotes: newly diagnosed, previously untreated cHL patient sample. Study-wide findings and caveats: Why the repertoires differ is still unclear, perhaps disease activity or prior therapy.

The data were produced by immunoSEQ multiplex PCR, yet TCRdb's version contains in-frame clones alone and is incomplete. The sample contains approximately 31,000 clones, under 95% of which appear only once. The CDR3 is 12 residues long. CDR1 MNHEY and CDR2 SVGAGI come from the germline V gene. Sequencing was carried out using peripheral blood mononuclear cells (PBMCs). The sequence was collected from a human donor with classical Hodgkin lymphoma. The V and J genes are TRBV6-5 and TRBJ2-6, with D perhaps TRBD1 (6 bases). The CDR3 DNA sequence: TGTGCCAGCAGTGACAGGTCCAAGGTCCTGACTTTC. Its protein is CASSDRSKVLTF.